This T cell receptor beta chain was retrieved from a study of cytomegalovirus exposure and HLA in healthy donors. As for the study in general: Clustering assigned 81% of the approximately 370 genotyped donors to the Caucasian-associated ancestry cluster. The study's findings and limits: Excluded: some indistinguishable V segments such as TRBV6-2 and TRBV6-3.

A word on this clone: Its antigen is unidentified.

PCR employed 60 Vbeta and 13 Jbeta primers. TCRdb's table, derived via immunoSEQ multiplex PCR, lists solely in-frame clones and lacks some. Of 150,000 or so clones in the sample, around two thirds are singletons; the top ten hold approximately 4.3%. The CDR3 is 15 amino acids. Per the germline V gene, CDR1 is MGHRA and CDR2 is YSYEKL. Trimming removed 1 base from V and 7 bases from J; junction bases left unmatched: 7. This TCR was sampled from a man between 18 and 29 years old in good health and CMV-seropositive. The chain combines TRBV4-1 with TRBJ2-5, with 9 bases identical to TRBD2. Specimen: PBMCs. The CDR3 DNA reads as TGCGCCAGCAGCCAAGTGGCGGGGGGGCGGGGGACCCAGTACTTC. It translates to CASSQVAGGRGTQYF.